One sample yielded the 25 T cell receptor beta chains listed below, sequenced in a study of T cells in Graves' hyperthyroidism and ophthalmopathy. Amplification of TCR beta CDR3 regions was performed using RNA transcripts as template. An initial round of RT-PCR targeting the TCR CDR3 relied on the HTBI primer set. TCRdb reprocessed the multiplex PCR reads via MiXCR and lists one record per CDR3 protein. The table lists 300,000 to 450,000 distinct CDR3 sequences, about 13% of them singletons. Sequencing input: blood. These TCRs come from a woman aged 18-35 years with Graves' hyperthyroidism.

About this clonotype itself: The junction departs from germline at one end; a sequencing error may be responsible. The genes are TRBV12-3 or TRBV12-4 and TRBJ2-7; D call uncertain. The CDR3 runs 13 residues. CDR3 in DNA: TGTGCCAGCAGCCATCCAGATCTCTACGAGCAGCACTTC. Its protein product is CASSHPDLYEQHF.

The chain carries TRBV7-2 and TRBJ2-1; TRBD2 is a possible D gene (6 bases). The CDR3 runs 16 residues. The germline V and J ends were trimmed by 2 bases and 3 bases, with 14 bases remaining between them. CDR1 is SGHTA and CDR2 is FQGNSA in the germline V gene. The CDR3 loop reads CASSLTGVGGYNEQFF. The CDR3 region has the DNA TGTGCCAGCAGCTTAACCGGGGTGGGGGGCTACAATGAGCAGTTCTTC. Full variable domain (rest looked up from reference TRBV7-2 and TRBJ2-1): GAGVSQSPSNKVTEKGKDVELRCDPISGHTALYWYRQSLGQGLEFLIYFQGNSAPDKSGLPSDRFSAERTGGSVSTLTIQRTQQEDSAVYLCASSLTGVGGYNEQFFGPGTRLTVL.

CDR3 loop: CASSSGRGHQPQHF. The CDR3 DNA sequence: TGTGCCAGCAGTTCGGGGAGGGGGCACCAGCCCCAGCATTTT. The chain combines TRBV6-5 with TRBJ1-5, with 7 bases fitting TRBD1. The CDR3 is 14 amino acids. V gave up 4 bases and J gave up 7 bases; unmatched junction bases: 7. Germline CDR1 MNHEY, CDR2 SVGAGI.

This clonotype was counted ten times or more. The chain employs TRBV20-1 and TRBJ2-7, with D perhaps TRBD1 (6 bases). The V gene's germline CDR1 is DFQATT and CDR2 SNEGSKA (reference sequence). The CDR3 extends over 14 amino acids. V was shortened by 5 bases and J by 2 bases, with 16 bases between the two germline ends. In nucleotides, the CDR3 is TGCAGTGCTGTACCGTCCAGGGGAGCCTACGAGCAGTACTTC. It specifies CSAVPSRGAYEQYF.

This clonotype showed up many times. This rearrangement joins TRBV5-1 to TRBJ2-1, with D possibly being TRBD1 (5 bases). V gave up 4 bases and J gave up 12 bases, with 26 bases separating them. The CDR3 extends over 16 amino acids. Germline V CDR1 and CDR2: SGHRS, YFSETQ. This chain's CDR3 is CASSPDVTVTGHGQFF. The CDR3 DNA sequence: TGCGCCAGCAGCCCTGACGTGACAGTTACAGGTCATGGGCAGTTCTTC.

This clonotype was counted a few times. The CDR3 spells CASREGARGGYTF. Here the CDR3 DNA reads TGTGCCTCAAGGGAAGGGGCGAGAGGTGGCTACACCTTC. The chain recombines TRBV10-3 with TRBJ1-2; TRBD1 might be the D (5 bases). CDR3 length equals 13 residues. The germline CDR1 and CDR2 sequences are ENHRY and SYGVKD. The V gene lost 11 bases and the J gene lost 7 bases, with 20 bases spanning the gap.

In its sample, this clonotype was seen many times. A read error may account for a junction end that differs from germline. The chain uses TRBV7-3 and TRBJ2-1, with D tentatively TRBD1 or TRBD2 (6 bases each). Looked up from germline, CDR1 is SGHTA and CDR2 is FQGTGA. CDR3 length: 16 amino acids. Here the CDR3 reads CASSLGPPGAYNEQFF. The CDR3 region has the DNA TGTGCCAGCAGCTTAGGGCCGCCGGGGGCCTATAATGAGCAGTTCTTC.

This clonotype has a count of ten or more. CDR3 sequence (DNA): TGCAGTGGTACTAAGGGGACTAGCGGCCTAGGGCAGTTCTTC. Its translation is CSGTKGTSGLGQFF. V usage is TRBV20-1 and J usage is TRBJ2-1, with 11 bases aligning to TRBD2. CDR3 length equals 14 residues. CDR1 is DFQATT, CDR2 SNEGSKA, per germline (reference sequence). Germline trimming cut 7 bases from V and 12 bases from J; bases unmatched to any gene: 14.

This clonotype was picked up many times. This chain joins TRBV20-1 and TRBJ1-2; 11 bases match TRBD1. The CDR3 runs to 15 residues. J lost 7 bases, V lost 2 bases, and 9 bases had no gene match. Germline V gene lookup returns CDR1 DFQATT and CDR2 SNEGSKA (reference sequence). This chain's CDR3 is CSARHIPGQGGGYTF. CDR3 in DNA: TGCAGTGCTAGACATATTCCGGGACAGGGGGGTGGCTACACCTTC.

In this sample, this clonotype turned up many times. This sequence joins TRBV7-2 and TRBJ2-5; D is uncertain. This CDR3 contains 14 residues. V was pared by 2 bases and J by 0 bases, with 7 bases between. Germline-derived CDR1 and CDR2 are SGHTA and FQGNSA. CDR3 coding DNA: TGTGCCAGCAGCTTACTCGGGTACCAAGAGACCCAGTACTTC. This gives the protein CASSLLGYQETQYF.

V and J are TRBV11-2 and TRBJ1-1, with D maybe TRBD1 (5 bases). CDR3 length equals 17 residues. Germline CDR1 is SGHAT and CDR2 is FQNNGV. Trimming cost V 2 bases and J 1 base, with 17 bases left between them. The CDR3 DNA reads as TGTGCCAGCAGCTTAACGTGGGGCGCCGACGGGAACACTGAAGCTTTCTTT. It is translated as CASSLTWGADGNTEAFF.

This clonotype was seen only a few times. The CDR3 protein is CATSAHGNLNTGELFF. The CDR3 coding sequence is TGTGCCACCAGTGCGCATGGGAACCTGAACACCGGGGAGCTGTTTTTT. This chain connects TRBV24-1 to TRBJ2-2, with D hard to call. CDR1 and CDR2 from the germline V gene are KGHDR and SFDVKD. The V end was cut by 5 bases, the J end by 1 base, with 13 bases between. The CDR3 contains 16 residues.

The V call is TRBV6-1, the J call TRBJ1-2; D is unresolved. Per germline, CDR1 MNHNS and CDR2 SASEGT. CDR3 size: 13 residues. V was trimmed by 6 bases and J by 6 bases, leaving 14 bases between them. CDR3 sequence (DNA): TGTGCCAGCAGCACAACCGGTCTAGATGGCTACACCTTC. Amino acid sequence: CASSTTGLDGYTF.

This clonotype was recorded many times. The rearrangement links TRBV7-8 to TRBJ2-1; the D gene is possibly TRBD2 (5 bases). V was pared by 5 bases and J by 6 bases, with 11 bases between. The germline V gene encodes CDR1 SGHVS and CDR2 FQNEAQ. The CDR3 has 13 amino acids. DNA of the CDR3: TGTGCCAGCAGCAAGGAGAGGGCCAATGAGCAGTTCTTC. As protein: CASSKERANEQFF.

Many counts were recorded for this clonotype. The V and J genes are TRBV6-1 and TRBJ2-3, with 9 nucleotides matching TRBD2. CDR1 MNHNS and CDR2 SASEGT come from the germline V gene. This CDR3 comprises 16 residues. The trim removed 5 bases at V and 3 bases at J, leaving 9 bases unmatched. As DNA, the CDR3 is TGTGCCAGCAGTCCAATGCGGGGACTAGCAACAGATACGCAGTATTTT. It specifies CASSPMRGLATDTQYF.

J is TRBJ2-3 and V is TRBV28; TRBD1 matches at 7 bases. J gave up 5 bases and V 8 bases, and 13 bases lay outside the gene matches. The CDR3 length is 15 residues. The germline V gene encodes CDR1 MDHEN and CDR2 SYDVKM. CDR3 loop: CASSPRQGEVDTQYF. CDR3 nucleotides: TGTGCCAGCTCACCGAGACAGGGAGAGGTAGATACGCAGTATTTT.

About this clonotype: A much more abundant neighbour one base away suggests this may be a read error. The chain joins TRBV27 to TRBJ2-5, with 11 bases aligning to TRBD2. Trimming cost V 5 bases and J 8 bases; bases outside gene matches: 13. Germline V gene sequence: CDR1 MNHEY, CDR2 SMNVEV (reference sequence). This CDR3 spans 16 amino acids. DNA of the CDR3: TGTGCCAGCAGTGCCACACTAGCGGGGGAGGTGGAAACCCAGTACTTC. Encoded protein: CASSATLAGEVETQYF.

This clonotype has ten or more counts. The chain recombines TRBV9 with TRBJ1-1; D unclear. Looked up from germline, CDR1 is SGDLS and CDR2 is YYNGEE. The CDR3 has 14 amino acids. The V and J ends lost 2 bases and 7 bases respectively, with 15 bases between them. DNA for the CDR3: TGTGCCAGCAGCGTGGAACCGGAGGCCGGTGAAGCTTTCTTT. Amino acid sequence: CASSVEPEAGEAFF. The full variable domain, with the rest looked up from reference TRBV9 and TRBJ1-1, is DSGVTQTPKHLITATGQRVTLRCSPRSGDLSVYWYQQSLDQGLQFLIQYYNGEERAKGNILERFSAQQFPDLHSELNLSSLELGDSALYFCASSVEPEAGEAFFGQGTRLTVV.

The CDR3 bases are TGCGCCAGCAGCTTGTCGATATCTCCAGATACGCAGTATTTT. This encodes CASSLSISPDTQYF. This rearrangement joins TRBV5-1 to TRBJ2-3; D gene unclear. Germline CDR1 SGHRS, CDR2 YFSETQ. This CDR3 is 14 amino acids long. Trimming pared 1 base from V and 4 bases from J, leaving 10 bases between. The full variable domain, rest sourced from reference TRBV5-1 and TRBJ2-3, is KAGVTQTPRYLIKTRGQQVTLSCSPISGHRSVSWYQQTPGQGLQFLFEYFSETQRNKGNFPGRFSGRQFSNSRSEMNVSTLELGDSALYLCASSLSISPDTQYFGPGTRLTVL.

This clonotype has ten or more counts. V gene TRBV6-1 combines with J gene TRBJ2-1, with no clear D. CDR3 length: 18 amino acids. Germline V gives CDR1 MNHNS, CDR2 SASEGT. V was pared by 5 bases and J by 0 bases, with 20 bases between. In DNA form, the CDR3 reads TGTGCCAGCAGTCCCCAAGGCGAGTCGATGGGCTCCTACAATGAGCAGTTCTTC. It encodes CASSPQGESMGSYNEQFF.

This clonotype has at least ten counts. The J gene is TRBJ1-2, the V gene TRBV19; 10 positions match TRBD1. CDR3 length: 14 amino acids. From germline, CDR1 is LNHDA and CDR2 SQIVND (reference sequence). J lost 7 bases, V lost 7 bases, and 9 bases had no gene match. The CDR3 DNA follows: TGTGCCAGTACCCACAGGACAGGGGGTCGTGGCTACACCTTC. It is translated as CASTHRTGGRGYTF.

This clonotype showed up many times. This chain uses TRBV28 with TRBJ1-2, with TRBD1 as a possible D gene (5 bases). The CDR3 totals 12 residues. The germline CDR1 and CDR2 sequences are MDHEN and SYDVKM. With 2 bases removed from V and 8 bases from J, the gap between germline ends came to 9 bases. CDR3 sequence (DNA): TGTGCCAGCAGTTTAGGGGCGGTGGGCTACACCTTC. Encoded protein: CASSLGAVGYTF.

The CDR3 here is CASSLAPRGPRGIVGSGYF. CDR3 bases: TGTGCCAGCAGCTTAGCGCCTCGGGGCCCGAGGGGGATAGTCGGATCAGGCTACTTC. The rearrangement uses TRBV7-8 and TRBJ2-4; weak D call: TRBD1 (6 bases). Germline V CDR1 and CDR2: SGHVS, FQNEAQ. This CDR3 comprises 19 residues. V gave up 0 bases and J gave up 16 bases, with 34 bases separating them.

This clonotype was counted ten times or more. This rearrangement joins TRBV28 to TRBJ2-7; D unresolved. Germline V gene lookup returns CDR1 MDHEN and CDR2 SYDVKM. V was shortened by 3 bases and J by 1 base, with 16 bases between the two germline ends. This CDR3 is 16 amino acids long. The CDR3 DNA reads TGTGCCAGCAGTTTCCCCTCTGCCGGAATGTCCTACGAGCAGTACTTC. Its translation is CASSFPSAGMSYEQYF.

The sample holds many counts of this clonotype. This chain joins TRBV11-2 and TRBJ2-7; TRBD1 might be the D (6 bases). The CDR3 has 15 residues. CDR1 and CDR2 (germline): SGHAT, FQNNGV. The ends were cut back, 1 base at V and 3 bases at J, with 13 bases in the middle. CDR3 in amino acids: CASSLVFGRGYEQYF. CDR3 bases: TGTGCCAGCAGCTTAGTGTTTGGCAGGGGCTACGAGCAGTACTTC.